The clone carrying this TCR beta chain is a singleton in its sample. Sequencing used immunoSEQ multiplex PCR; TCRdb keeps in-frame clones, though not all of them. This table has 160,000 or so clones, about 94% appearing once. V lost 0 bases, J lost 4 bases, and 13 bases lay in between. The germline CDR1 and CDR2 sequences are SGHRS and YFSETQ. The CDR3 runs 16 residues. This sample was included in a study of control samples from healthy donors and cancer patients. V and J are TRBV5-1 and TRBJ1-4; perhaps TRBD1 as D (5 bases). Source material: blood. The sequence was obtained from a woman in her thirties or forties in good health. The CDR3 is CASSLAVGTLNEKLFF. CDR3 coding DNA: TGCGCCAGCAGCTTGGCCGTGGGGACCCTTAATGAAAAACTGTTTTTT. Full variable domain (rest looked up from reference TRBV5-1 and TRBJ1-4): KAGVTQTPRYLIKTRGQQVTLSCSPISGHRSVSWYQQTPGQGLQFLFEYFSETQRNKGNFPGRFSGRQFSNSRSEMNVSTLELGDSALYLCASSLAVGTLNEKLFFGSGTQLSVL.